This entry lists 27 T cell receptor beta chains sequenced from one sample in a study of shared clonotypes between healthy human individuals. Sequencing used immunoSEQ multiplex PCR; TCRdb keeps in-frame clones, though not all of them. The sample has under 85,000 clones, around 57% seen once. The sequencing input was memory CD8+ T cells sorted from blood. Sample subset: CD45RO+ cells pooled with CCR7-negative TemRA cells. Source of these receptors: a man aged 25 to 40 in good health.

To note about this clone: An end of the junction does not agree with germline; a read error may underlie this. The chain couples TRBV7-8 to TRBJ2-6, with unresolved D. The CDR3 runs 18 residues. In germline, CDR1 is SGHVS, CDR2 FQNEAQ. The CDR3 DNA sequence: TGTGCCAGCAGCAGAGAATTGTTTCCCACAAAGTCGGGCCAACGTCCTGATTTC. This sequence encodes CASSRELFPTKSGQRPDF.

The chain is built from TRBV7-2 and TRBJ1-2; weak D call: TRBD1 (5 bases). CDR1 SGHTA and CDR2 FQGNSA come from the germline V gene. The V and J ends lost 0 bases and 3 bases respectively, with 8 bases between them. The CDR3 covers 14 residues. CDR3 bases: TGTGCCAGCAGCTTAGCGGGGGATTACTATGGCTACACCTTC. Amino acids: CASSLAGDYYGYTF.

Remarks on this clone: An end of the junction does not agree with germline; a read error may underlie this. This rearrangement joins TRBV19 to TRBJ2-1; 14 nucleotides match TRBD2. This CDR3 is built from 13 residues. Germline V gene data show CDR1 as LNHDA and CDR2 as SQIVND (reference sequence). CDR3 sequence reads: CASLPGTSGSLIF. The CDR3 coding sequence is TGTGCCAGCCTCCCGGGGACTAGCGGGAGCCTGATCTTC.

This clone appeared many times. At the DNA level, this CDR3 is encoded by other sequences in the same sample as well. Here the CDR3 DNA reads TGTGCCAGCAGTTTATCTTACAATGAGCAGTTCTTC. Protein product: CASSLSYNEQFF. The chain is built from TRBV28 and TRBJ2-1; D is ambiguous. V shed 1 base and J shed 4 bases, with 2 bases lying between them. CDR3 length: 12 residues. Per germline, CDR1 MDHEN and CDR2 SYDVKM.

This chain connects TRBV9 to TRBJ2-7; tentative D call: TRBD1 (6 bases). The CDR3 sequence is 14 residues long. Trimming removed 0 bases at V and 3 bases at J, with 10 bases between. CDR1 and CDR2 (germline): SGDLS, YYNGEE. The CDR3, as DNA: TGTGCCAGCAGCGTAGTTCAGGGGATCTACGAGCAGTACTTC. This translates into CASSVVQGIYEQYF. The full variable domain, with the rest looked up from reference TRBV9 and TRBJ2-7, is DSGVTQTPKHLITATGQRVTLRCSPRSGDLSVYWYQQSLDQGLQFLIQYYNGEERAKGNILERFSAQQFPDLHSELNLSSLELGDSALYFCASSVVQGIYEQYFGPGTRLTVT.

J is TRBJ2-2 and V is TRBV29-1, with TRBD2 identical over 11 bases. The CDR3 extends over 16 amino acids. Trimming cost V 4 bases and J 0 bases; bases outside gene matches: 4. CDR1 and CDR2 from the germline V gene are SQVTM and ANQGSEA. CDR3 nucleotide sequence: TGCAGCGTTGGGGGGACTAGCGGCGCGAACACCGGGGAGCTGTTTTTT. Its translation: CSVGGTSGANTGELFF.

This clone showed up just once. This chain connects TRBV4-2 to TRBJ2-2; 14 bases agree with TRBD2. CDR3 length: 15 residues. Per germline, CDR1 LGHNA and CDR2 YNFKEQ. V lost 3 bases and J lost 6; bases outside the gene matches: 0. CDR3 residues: CASSQGLAGAGELFF. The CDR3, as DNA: TGTGCCAGCAGCCAGGGACTAGCGGGAGCCGGGGAGCTGTTTTTT.

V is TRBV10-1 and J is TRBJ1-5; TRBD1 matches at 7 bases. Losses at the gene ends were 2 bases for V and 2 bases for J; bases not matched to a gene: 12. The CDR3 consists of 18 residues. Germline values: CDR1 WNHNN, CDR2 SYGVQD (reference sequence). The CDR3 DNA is TGCGCCAGCAGTGAGCCGAAATCACAGGGGCCAGGCAATCAGCCCCAGCATTTT. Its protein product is CASSEPKSQGPGNQPQHF.

The CDR3 nucleotides read TGTGCCAGCAGTTCGGGATTCCCGGGCCTAATCGACACCGGGGAGCTGTTTTTT. This gives the protein CASSSGFPGLIDTGELFF. The chain is built from TRBV27 and TRBJ2-2; D might be TRBD2 (5 bases). The CDR3 has 18 amino acids. Germline values: CDR1 MNHEY, CDR2 SMNVEV (reference sequence). V was trimmed by 4 bases and J by 3 bases, leaving 21 bases between them.

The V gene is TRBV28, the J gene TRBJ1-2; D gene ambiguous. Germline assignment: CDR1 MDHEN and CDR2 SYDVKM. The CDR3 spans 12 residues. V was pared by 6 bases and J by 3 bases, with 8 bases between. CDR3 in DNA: TGTGCCAGCAGCGGGTACGACTATGGCTACACCTTC. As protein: CASSGYDYGYTF.

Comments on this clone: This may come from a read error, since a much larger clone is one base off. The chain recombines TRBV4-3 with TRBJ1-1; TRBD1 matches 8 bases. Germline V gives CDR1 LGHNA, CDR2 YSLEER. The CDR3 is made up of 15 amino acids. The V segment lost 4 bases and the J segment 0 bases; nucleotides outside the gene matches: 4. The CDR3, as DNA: TGCGCCAGCAGCCCTAAGGACAGGGTGAACACTGAAGCTTTCTTT. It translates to CASSPKDRVNTEAFF.

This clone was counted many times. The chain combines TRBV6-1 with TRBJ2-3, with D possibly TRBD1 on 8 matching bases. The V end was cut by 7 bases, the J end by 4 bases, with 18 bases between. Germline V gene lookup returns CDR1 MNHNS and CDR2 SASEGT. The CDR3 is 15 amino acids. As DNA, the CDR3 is TGTGCCAGCACATATGGACAGGGAGGGGCAGATACGCAGTATTTT. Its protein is CASTYGQGGADTQYF.

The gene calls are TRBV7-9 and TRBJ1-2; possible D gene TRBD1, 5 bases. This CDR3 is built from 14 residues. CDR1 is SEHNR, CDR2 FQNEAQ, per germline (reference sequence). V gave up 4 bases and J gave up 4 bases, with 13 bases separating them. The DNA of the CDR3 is TGTGCCAGCAGCTATGGGGGGACTACCTATGGCTACACCTTC. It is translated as CASSYGGTTYGYTF.

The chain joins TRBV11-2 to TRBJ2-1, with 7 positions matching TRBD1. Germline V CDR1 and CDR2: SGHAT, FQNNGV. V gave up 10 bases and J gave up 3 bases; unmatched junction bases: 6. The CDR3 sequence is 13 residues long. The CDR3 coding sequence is TGTGCCATATGGGACAGAGTCTACAATGAGCAGTTCTTC. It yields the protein CAIWDRVYNEQFF. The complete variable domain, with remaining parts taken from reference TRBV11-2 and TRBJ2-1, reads EAGVAQSPRYKIIEKRQSVAFWCNPISGHATLYWYQQILGQGPKLLIQFQNNGVVDDSQLPKDRFSAERLKGVDSTLKIQPAKLEDSAVYLCAIWDRVYNEQFFGPGTRLTVL.

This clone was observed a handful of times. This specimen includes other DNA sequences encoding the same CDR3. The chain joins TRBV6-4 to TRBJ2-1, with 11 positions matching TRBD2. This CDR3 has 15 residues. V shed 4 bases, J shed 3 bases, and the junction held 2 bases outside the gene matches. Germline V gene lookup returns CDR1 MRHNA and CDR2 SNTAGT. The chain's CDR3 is CASSVTSGSYNEQFF. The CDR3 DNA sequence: TGTGCCAGCAGTGTCACTAGCGGGAGCTACAATGAGCAGTTCTTC.

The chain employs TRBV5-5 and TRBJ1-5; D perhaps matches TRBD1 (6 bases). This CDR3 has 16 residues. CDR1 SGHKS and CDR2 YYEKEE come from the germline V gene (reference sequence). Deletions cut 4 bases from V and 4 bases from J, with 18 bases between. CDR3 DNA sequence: TGTGCCAGCAGCAAGAAGTGGGGGGCGTCAAATCAGCCCCAGCATTTT. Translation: CASSKKWGASNQPQHF.

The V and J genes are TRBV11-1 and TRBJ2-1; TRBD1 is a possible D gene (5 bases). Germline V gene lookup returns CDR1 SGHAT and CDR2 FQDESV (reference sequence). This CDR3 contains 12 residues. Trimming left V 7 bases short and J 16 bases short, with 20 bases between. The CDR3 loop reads CASTRGLRGHFF. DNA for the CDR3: TGTGCCAGCACCCGTGGGTTAAGGGGTCATTTCTTC.

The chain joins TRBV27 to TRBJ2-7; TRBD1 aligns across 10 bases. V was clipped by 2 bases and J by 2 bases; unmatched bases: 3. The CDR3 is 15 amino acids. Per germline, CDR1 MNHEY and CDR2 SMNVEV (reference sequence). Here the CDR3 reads CASSLQGQGAYEQYF. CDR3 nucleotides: TGTGCCAGCAGTTTACAAGGACAGGGGGCCTACGAGCAGTACTTC.

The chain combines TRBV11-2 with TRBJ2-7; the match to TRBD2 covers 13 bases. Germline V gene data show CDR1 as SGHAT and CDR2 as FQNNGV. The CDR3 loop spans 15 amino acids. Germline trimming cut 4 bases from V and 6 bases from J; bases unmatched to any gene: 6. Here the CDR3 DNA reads TGTGCCAGCAGCTCAATAGGACTAGCGGGAGCCGAGCAGTACTTC. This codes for CASSSIGLAGAEQYF.

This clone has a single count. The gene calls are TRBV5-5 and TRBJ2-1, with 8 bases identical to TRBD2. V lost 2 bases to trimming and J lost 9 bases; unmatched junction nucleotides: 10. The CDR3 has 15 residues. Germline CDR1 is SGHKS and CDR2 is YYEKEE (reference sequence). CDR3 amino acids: CASSFRLAKSSEQFF. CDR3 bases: TGTGCCAGCAGCTTTAGACTAGCGAAGAGTAGTGAGCAGTTCTTC.

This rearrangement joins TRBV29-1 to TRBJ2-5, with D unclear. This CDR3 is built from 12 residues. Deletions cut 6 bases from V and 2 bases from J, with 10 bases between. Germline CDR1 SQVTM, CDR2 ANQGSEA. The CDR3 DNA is TGCAGCGTAGTCCCGCCTCAAGAGACCCAGTACTTC. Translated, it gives CSVVPPQETQYF.

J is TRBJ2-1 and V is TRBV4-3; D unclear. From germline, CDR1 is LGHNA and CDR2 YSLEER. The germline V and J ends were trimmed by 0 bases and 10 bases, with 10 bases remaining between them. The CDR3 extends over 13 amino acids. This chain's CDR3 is CASSQDWSEEQFF. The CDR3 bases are TGCGCCAGCAGCCAAGATTGGTCGGAGGAGCAGTTCTTC.

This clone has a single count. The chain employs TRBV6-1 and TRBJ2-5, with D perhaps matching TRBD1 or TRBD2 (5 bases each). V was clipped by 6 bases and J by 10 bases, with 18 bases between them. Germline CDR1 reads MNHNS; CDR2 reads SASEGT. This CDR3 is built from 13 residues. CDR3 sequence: CASRSFASGGQYF. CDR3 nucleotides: TGTGCCAGCAGAAGTTTCGCAAGTGGGGGCCAGTACTTC.

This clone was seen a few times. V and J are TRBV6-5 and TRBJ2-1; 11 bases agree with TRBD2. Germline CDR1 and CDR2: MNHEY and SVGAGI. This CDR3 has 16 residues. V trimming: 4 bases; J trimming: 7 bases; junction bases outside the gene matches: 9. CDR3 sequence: CASSWPVSGRGNEQFF. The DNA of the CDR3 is TGTGCCAGCAGTTGGCCTGTTAGCGGGAGGGGAAATGAGCAGTTCTTC.

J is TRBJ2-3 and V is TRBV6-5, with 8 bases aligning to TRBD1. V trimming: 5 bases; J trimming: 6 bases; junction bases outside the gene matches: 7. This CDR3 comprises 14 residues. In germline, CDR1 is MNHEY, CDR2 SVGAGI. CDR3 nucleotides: TGTGCCAGCAGTCACGGACAGGGATGGGATACGCAGTATTTT. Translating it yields CASSHGQGWDTQYF.

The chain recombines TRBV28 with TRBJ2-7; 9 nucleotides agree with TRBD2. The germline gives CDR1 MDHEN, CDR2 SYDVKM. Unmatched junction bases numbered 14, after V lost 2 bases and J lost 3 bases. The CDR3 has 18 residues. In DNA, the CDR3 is TGTGCCAGCAGTTTAGCACTAGCGGGCTACAGTTTCATCTACGAGCAGTACTTC. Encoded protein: CASSLALAGYSFIYEQYF.

The CDR3 protein is CASSLSRDRGLHAYGYTF. In DNA, the CDR3 is TGTGCCAGCAGCTTATCCCGGGACAGGGGGCTTCACGCCTATGGCTACACCTTC. This rearrangement joins TRBV7-9 to TRBJ1-2, with 12 bases lining up with TRBD1. The length of the CDR3 is 18 residues. The V segment lost 2 bases and the J segment 4 bases; nucleotides outside the gene matches: 11. Germline lookup yields CDR1 SEHNR and CDR2 FQNEAQ (reference sequence).